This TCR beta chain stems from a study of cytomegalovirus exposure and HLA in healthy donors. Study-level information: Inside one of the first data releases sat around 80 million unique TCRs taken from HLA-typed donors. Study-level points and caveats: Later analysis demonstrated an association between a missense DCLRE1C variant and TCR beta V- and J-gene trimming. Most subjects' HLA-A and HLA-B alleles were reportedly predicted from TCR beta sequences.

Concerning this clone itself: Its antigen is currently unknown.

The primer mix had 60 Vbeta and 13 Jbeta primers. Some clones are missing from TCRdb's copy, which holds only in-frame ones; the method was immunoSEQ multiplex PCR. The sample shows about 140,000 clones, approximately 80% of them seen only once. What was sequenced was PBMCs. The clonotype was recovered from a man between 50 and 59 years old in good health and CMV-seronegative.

CDR3 in DNA: TGTGCCAGCAGTCACAGGACCTTTCCCACTGAAGCTTTCTTT. It translates to CASSHRTFPTEAFF. This chain links TRBV25-1 with TRBJ1-1; perhaps TRBD1 as D (5 bases). With 5 bases removed from V and 4 bases from J, the gap between germline ends came to 14 bases. This CDR3 region has 14 residues. Germline-derived CDR1 and CDR2 are MGHDK and SYGVNS.